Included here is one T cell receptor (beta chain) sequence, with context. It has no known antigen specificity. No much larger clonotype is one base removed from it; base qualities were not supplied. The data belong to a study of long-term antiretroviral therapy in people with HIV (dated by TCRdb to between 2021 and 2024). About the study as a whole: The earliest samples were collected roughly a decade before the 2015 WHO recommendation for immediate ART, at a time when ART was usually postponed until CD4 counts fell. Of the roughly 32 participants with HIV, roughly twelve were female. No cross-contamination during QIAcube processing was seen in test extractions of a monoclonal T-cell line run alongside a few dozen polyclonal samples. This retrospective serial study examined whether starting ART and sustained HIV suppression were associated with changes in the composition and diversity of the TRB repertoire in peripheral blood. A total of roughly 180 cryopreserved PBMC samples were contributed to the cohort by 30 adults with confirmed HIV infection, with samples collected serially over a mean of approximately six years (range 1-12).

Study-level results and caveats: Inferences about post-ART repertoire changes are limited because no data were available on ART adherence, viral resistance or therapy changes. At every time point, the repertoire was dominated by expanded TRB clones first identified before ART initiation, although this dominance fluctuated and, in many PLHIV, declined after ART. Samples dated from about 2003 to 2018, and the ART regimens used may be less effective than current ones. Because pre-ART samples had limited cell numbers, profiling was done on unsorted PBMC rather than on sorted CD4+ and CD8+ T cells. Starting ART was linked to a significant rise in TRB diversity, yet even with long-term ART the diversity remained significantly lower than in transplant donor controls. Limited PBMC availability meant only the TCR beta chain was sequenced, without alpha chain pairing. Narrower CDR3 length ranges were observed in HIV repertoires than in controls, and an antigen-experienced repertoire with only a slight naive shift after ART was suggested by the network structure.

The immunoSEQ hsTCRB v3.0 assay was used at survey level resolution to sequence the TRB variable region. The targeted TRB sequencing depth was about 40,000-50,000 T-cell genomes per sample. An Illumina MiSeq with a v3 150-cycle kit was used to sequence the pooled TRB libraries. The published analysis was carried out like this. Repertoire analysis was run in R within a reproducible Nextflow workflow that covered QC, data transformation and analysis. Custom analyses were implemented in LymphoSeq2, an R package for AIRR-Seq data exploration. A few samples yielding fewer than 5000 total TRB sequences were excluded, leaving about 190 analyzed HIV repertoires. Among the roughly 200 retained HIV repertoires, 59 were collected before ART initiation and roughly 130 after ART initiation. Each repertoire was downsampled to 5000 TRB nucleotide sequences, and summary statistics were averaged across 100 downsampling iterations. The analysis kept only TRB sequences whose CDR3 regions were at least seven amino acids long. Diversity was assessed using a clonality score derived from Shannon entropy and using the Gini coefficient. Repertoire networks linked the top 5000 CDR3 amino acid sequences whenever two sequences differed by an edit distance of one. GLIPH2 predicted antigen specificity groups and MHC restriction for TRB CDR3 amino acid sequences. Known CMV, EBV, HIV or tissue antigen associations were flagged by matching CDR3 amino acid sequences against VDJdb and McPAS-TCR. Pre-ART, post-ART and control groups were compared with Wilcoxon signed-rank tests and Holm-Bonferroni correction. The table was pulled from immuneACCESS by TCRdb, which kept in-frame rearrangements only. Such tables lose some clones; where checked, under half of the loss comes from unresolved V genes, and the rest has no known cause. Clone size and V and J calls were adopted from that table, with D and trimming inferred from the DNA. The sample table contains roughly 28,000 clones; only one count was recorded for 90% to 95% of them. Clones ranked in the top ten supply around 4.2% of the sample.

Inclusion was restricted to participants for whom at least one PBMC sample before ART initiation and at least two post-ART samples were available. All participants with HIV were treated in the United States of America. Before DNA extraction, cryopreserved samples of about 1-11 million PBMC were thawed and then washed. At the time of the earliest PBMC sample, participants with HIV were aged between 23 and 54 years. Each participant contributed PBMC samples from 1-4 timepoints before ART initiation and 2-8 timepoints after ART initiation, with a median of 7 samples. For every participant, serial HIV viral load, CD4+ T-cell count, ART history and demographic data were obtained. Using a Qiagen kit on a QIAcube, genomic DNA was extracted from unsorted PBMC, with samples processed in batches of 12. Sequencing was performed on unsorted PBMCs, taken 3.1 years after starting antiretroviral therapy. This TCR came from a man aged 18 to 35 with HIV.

In nucleotides, the sequence is TGCAGCGTTGAACCCGGGGGTCTCTATGGCTACACCTTC. This yields the protein CSVEPGGLYGYTF. In this chain, TRBV29-1 is recombined with TRBJ1-2, and perhaps TRBD1 as D gene, on 5 matching bases. The CDR3 has 13 amino acids, counting the end cysteine and phenylalanine. CDR3 DNA is the only sequence kept; it has 39 bases, read in frame from the first base. At the junction V is shortened by 2 bases and J by 4 bases, with 11 bases in between. CDR1 SQVTM and CDR2 ANQGSEA were looked up in the germline V gene.